These 15 T cell receptor beta chains were sequenced from one sample in a study of blood T cell repertoires in COVID-19. Using immunoSEQ multiplex PCR, the repertoire was profiled, and TCRdb retains in-frame clones only, with some absent. The sample has tens of thousands of clones; around 82% are singletons. Sequenced input: peripheral blood. These receptors were collected from a middle-aged man with acute or convalescent COVID-19.

There are a few counts of this clone. CDR3 sequence reads: CASSYEGGYTF. The CDR3 DNA reads TGTGCCAGCAGTTACGAGGGAGGCTACACCTTC. The chain couples TRBV6-5 to TRBJ1-2; D not certain. Looked up from germline, CDR1 is MNHEY and CDR2 is SVGAGI. Trimming shortened V by 2 bases and J by 8 bases, and 6 bases separated the two germline ends. The CDR3 consists of 11 residues.

The chain uses TRBV7-9 and TRBJ2-2; tentative D call: TRBD2 (5 bases). The CDR3 loop spans 14 amino acids. From germline, CDR1 is SEHNR and CDR2 FQNEAQ (reference sequence). The V gene lost 6 bases and the J gene lost 3 bases, with 11 bases spanning the gap. The chain's CDR3 is CASSRGLDTGELFF. CDR3 coding DNA: TGTGCCAGCAGTCGAGGGTTGGACACCGGGGAGCTGTTTTTT.

This chain connects TRBV6-2 or TRBV6-3 to TRBJ2-3; 7 bases agree with TRBD2. CDR3 length: 14 amino acids. J gave up 1 base and V 6 bases, and 4 bases lay outside the gene matches. Germline V gene data show CDR1 as MNHEY and CDR2 as SVGEGT. In nucleotides, the CDR3 is TGTGCCAGCAGCTTAGCGGGCCGCACAGATACGCAGTATTTT. Residues: CASSLAGRTDTQYF.

The V gene is TRBV5-6, the J gene TRBJ1-5; TRBD1 aligns across 9 bases. Germline values: CDR1 SGHDT, CDR2 YYEEEE. V lost 2 bases and J lost 7; bases outside the gene matches: 4. The CDR3 runs 14 residues. The CDR3 DNA is TGTGCCAGCAGCTTCGGACAGGGGAGGCAGCCCCAGCATTTT. This gives the protein CASSFGQGRQPQHF.

The chain links TRBV7-8 to TRBJ2-7, with TRBD1 matching over 11 bases. The CDR3 runs to 16 residues. Trimming cost V 1 base and J 3 bases; bases outside gene matches: 5. CDR1 and CDR2 (germline): SGHVS, FQNEAQ. Here the CDR3 DNA reads TGTGCCAGCAGCTTAGTTTACGGGACAGGGGGCTACGAGCAGTACTTC. It is translated as CASSLVYGTGGYEQYF.

The chain links TRBV5-1 to TRBJ2-7; TRBD1 agrees at 7 bases. The CDR3 is made up of 15 amino acids. The trim removed 0 bases at V and 3 bases at J, leaving 6 bases unmatched. Per the germline V gene, CDR1 is SGHRS and CDR2 is YFSETQ. This CDR3 is CASSLGSQGNYEQYF. CDR3 DNA sequence: TGCGCCAGCAGCTTGGGGTCACAGGGGAACTACGAGCAGTACTTC.

The gene calls are TRBV7-9 and TRBJ1-3; no reliable D call. The germline V and J ends were trimmed by 3 bases and 4 bases, with 13 bases remaining between them. In germline, CDR1 is SEHNR, CDR2 FQNEAQ (reference sequence). CDR3 size: 15 residues. CDR3 residues: CASSLTSGIGNTIYF. The CDR3 nucleotides read TGTGCCAGCAGCTTGACTAGCGGGATCGGAAACACCATATATTTT.

V and J are TRBV3-1 (or the pseudogene TRBV3-2) and TRBJ2-5; D ambiguous. The CDR3 length is 12 residues. Germline CDR1 LGHDT, CDR2 YNNKEL (reference sequence). With 3 bases removed from V and 2 bases from J, the gap between germline ends came to 4 bases. DNA of the CDR3: TGTGCCAGCAGCCACCTACAAGAGACCCAGTACTTC. Translating gives CASSHLQETQYF.

The chain carries TRBV14 and TRBJ2-1; tentative D call: TRBD2 (5 bases). The germline gives CDR1 SGHDN, CDR2 FVKESK. The length of the CDR3 is 17 residues. With 1 base removed from V and 4 bases from J, the gap between germline ends came to 17 bases. This CDR3 is CASSQGRVDLAYNEQFF. The CDR3 nucleotides are TGTGCCAGCAGCCAAGGGCGGGTTGACCTAGCTTACAATGAGCAGTTCTTC.

The chain recombines TRBV5-4 with TRBJ1-1, with D tentatively TRBD1 (6 bases). The ends were cut back, 5 bases at V and 3 bases at J, with 17 bases in the middle. This CDR3 region has 15 residues. CDR1 SGHNT and CDR2 YYREEE come from the germline V gene (reference sequence). The CDR3 loop is CASRGRGARDTEAFF. CDR3 nucleotides: TGTGCCAGCAGGGGGAGGGGGGCACGGGACACTGAAGCTTTCTTT.

This clone was recorded only once. V usage is TRBV5-1 and J usage is TRBJ2-2; TRBD2 matches 10 bases. J was trimmed by 6 bases and V by 2 bases; bases with no gene match: 4. The CDR3 has 15 residues. Germline V gene data show CDR1 as SGHRS and CDR2 as YFSETQ. The CDR3: CASSFIAGGSGELFF. The CDR3 nucleotides are TGCGCCAGCAGCTTCATAGCGGGAGGTTCCGGGGAGCTGTTTTTT.

The V call is TRBV24-1, the J call TRBJ2-1; no reliable D call. Germline V gene sequence: CDR1 KGHDR, CDR2 SFDVKD. Trimming shortened V by 3 bases and J by 0 bases, and 8 bases separated the two germline ends. This CDR3 spans 15 amino acids. The CDR3 bases are TGTGCCACCAGTGATGCGATGAGCTCCTACAATGAGCAGTTCTTC. It yields the protein CATSDAMSSYNEQFF.

V gene TRBV24-1 combines with J gene TRBJ1-5; 8 bases are a match to TRBD1. Germline V gene sequence: CDR1 KGHDR, CDR2 SFDVKD. The V segment lost 2 bases and the J segment 6 bases; nucleotides outside the gene matches: 2. CDR3 size: 14 residues. Here the CDR3 reads CATSDSRGPQPQHF. The CDR3 nucleotides are TGTGCCACCAGTGATTCCAGGGGGCCTCAGCCCCAGCATTTT.

V and J are TRBV6-5 and TRBJ1-2, with D perhaps TRBD1 (5 bases). The CDR3 spans 15 residues. Trimming left V 8 bases short and J 6 bases short, with 22 bases between. The germline CDR1 and CDR2 sequences are MNHEY and SVGAGI. CDR3 protein: CASQPTWTGDNGYTF. The CDR3 bases are TGTGCCAGCCAACCTACTTGGACGGGGGATAATGGCTACACCTTC.

This clone has just one count. The V call is TRBV11-2, the J call TRBJ2-5; D may be TRBD2 (5 bases). The CDR3 length is 13 residues. Germline V gene lookup returns CDR1 SGHAT and CDR2 FQNNGV. V lost 5 bases and J lost 4, with 11 bases in between. The CDR3 region is CASSLEGRETQYF. CDR3 DNA sequence: TGTGCCAGCAGCCTCGAGGGCCGAGAGACCCAGTACTTC.